This record covers a single T cell receptor beta chain. Seattle participants joined during active infection and were tracked over time. The data were obtained in a study of blood T cell repertoires in COVID-19. On the study more broadly: The study drew acute and convalescent COVID-19 samples from the United States, Italy and Spain. PBMCs, B-cell-depleted T cells, or T cells were the source of the cDNA or gDNA that made up the material.

Per germline, CDR1 SGHTA and CDR2 FQGNSA. The CDR3 extends over 15 amino acids. V shed 1 base, J shed 2 bases, and the junction held 4 bases outside the gene matches. Original methodology: Amplifying reference gene primers gave estimates of nucleated cell counts. Only in-frame clones appear in the TCRdb table, and some are missing; sequencing was by immunoSEQ multiplex PCR. V, J and clone size were drawn from that table, and D and trimming were deduced from the DNA. Of 95,000 to 150,000 clones listed, around 87% were seen once; the top ten hold more than 3%. The sequenced material came from peripheral blood. The chain carries TRBV7-2 and TRBJ2-7; 8 positions agree with TRBD1. This receptor was identified in a woman between 55 and 75 years old with COVID-19, enrolled during active disease. The CDR3 loop is CASSLGPGGPYEQYF. DNA of the CDR3: TGTGCCAGCAGCTTAGGGCCAGGGGGCCCCTACGAGCAGTACTTC.